These 24 T cell receptor beta chains were sequenced from one sample in a study of T cell responses to AZD1222 COVID-19 vaccine (dated by TCRdb to the early 2020s). The protocol used for the library was the immunoSEQ multiplex PCR assay. TCRdb limited this immuneACCESS table to in-frame rearrangements with V and J called. A share of clones is missing; checked studies link under half to unresolved V genes, and the rest is unexplained. In this sample the table shows some 130,000 clones, roughly 89% of which occur a single time. The ten top clones hold 5% to 6.5% of the sample. The time point label for this specimen denotes: baseline before first vaccination. Sample: peripheral blood, taken on day 0 of AZD1222 vaccination. These receptors were collected from an adult in good health.

This sequence joins TRBV5-1 and TRBJ1-4; D ambiguous. The ends were cut back, 4 bases at V and 6 bases at J, with 16 bases in the middle. In germline, CDR1 is SGHRS, CDR2 YFSETQ. The CDR3 covers 15 residues. This CDR3 reads CASSPRTDPHEKLFF. The CDR3 DNA sequence: TGCGCCAGCAGCCCGAGGACCGACCCGCATGAAAAACTGTTTTTT.

This clone was seen repeatedly, ten times or more. V usage is TRBV7-6 and J usage is TRBJ1-2; weak D call: TRBD1 (5 bases). The germline gives CDR1 SGHVS, CDR2 FNYEAQ. V lost 1 base, J lost 4 bases, and 13 bases lay in between. The CDR3 extends over 15 amino acids. The DNA for the CDR3 is TGTGCCAGCAGCTTAGGGGGCCCGCGGTTCTATGGCTACACCTTC. Its protein product is CASSLGGPRFYGYTF.

CDR3 sequence reads: CASSLVVQEQYF. CDR3 DNA sequence: TGTGCCAGCAGCTTGGTTGTCCAAGAGCAGTACTTC. The chain combines TRBV5-6 with TRBJ2-7; D is unclear. Germline V gene lookup returns CDR1 SGHDT and CDR2 YYEEEE. CDR3 length equals 12 residues. Trimming removed 0 bases at V and 7 bases at J, with 8 bases between.

V is TRBV6-2 or TRBV6-3 and J is TRBJ1-2; D gene uncertain. The V gene's germline CDR1 is MNHEY and CDR2 SVGEGT. The CDR3 contains 12 residues. V gave up 6 bases and J gave up 0 bases, with 5 bases separating them. The CDR3 nucleotides are TGTGCCAGCAGCTTAGCTAACTATGGCTACACCTTC. As protein: CASSLANYGYTF.

This clone appeared a single time. The V and J genes are TRBV11-2 and TRBJ2-5; 8 positions agree with TRBD2. V was clipped by 7 bases and J by 1 base; unmatched bases: 8. This CDR3 spans 15 amino acids. Germline-derived CDR1 and CDR2 are SGHAT and FQNNGV. CDR3: CASTLWRGVQETQYF. CDR3 in DNA: TGTGCCAGCACCCTATGGCGGGGGGTCCAAGAGACCCAGTACTTC.

This clone was picked up a small number of times. The rearrangement uses TRBV11-2 and TRBJ1-2; TRBD1 matches at 10 bases. The CDR3 length is 16 residues. From germline, CDR1 is SGHAT and CDR2 FQNNGV. V was pared by 5 bases and J by 4 bases, with 10 bases of the junction left unmatched. The CDR3 DNA follows: TGTGCCAGCAGCGGCTCCGGGACAGGGGTCCCCTATGGCTACACCTTC. This codes for CASSGSGTGVPYGYTF.

This chain links TRBV5-1 with TRBJ2-7; perhaps D is TRBD1 or TRBD2 (6 bases each). V lost 4 bases to trimming and J lost 0 bases, with 17 bases between them. The germline CDR1 and CDR2 sequences are SGHRS and YFSETQ. The CDR3 is 16 amino acids. CDR3 coding DNA: TGCGCCAGCAGCGTTACATATGGAGGGGGCTCCTACGAGCAGTACTTC. It translates to CASSVTYGGGSYEQYF.

This sequence joins TRBV30 and TRBJ1-4, with D perhaps matching TRBD1 (6 bases). This CDR3 has 16 amino acids. CDR1 and CDR2 from the germline V gene are GTSNPN and SVGIG (reference sequence). V lost 0 bases, J lost 0 bases, and 11 bases lay in between. This CDR3 is CAWSVRTVATNEKLFF. The CDR3 DNA follows: TGTGCCTGGAGTGTAAGGACAGTTGCAACTAATGAAAAACTGTTTTTT.

The chain recombines TRBV13 with TRBJ2-7; weak D call: TRBD1 (7 bases). V lost 4 bases, J lost 6 bases, and 16 bases lay in between. The CDR3 has 14 residues. Germline V gene data show CDR1 as PRHDT and CDR2 as FYEKMQ (reference sequence). Here the CDR3 DNA reads TGTGCCAGCAGCTCCACCAGGGGGGTTGGCGAGCAGTACTTC. It codes for CASSSTRGVGEQYF.

This clone showed up just once. V usage is TRBV10-3 and J usage is TRBJ1-3, with 9 bases matching TRBD1. The CDR3 covers 21 residues. Germline CDR1 ENHRY, CDR2 SYGVKD. Trimming removed 2 bases from V and 7 bases from J; junction bases left unmatched: 24. The DNA of the CDR3 is TGTGCCATCAGTGAGGGATTAATCACCGGGACAGGGTCACGACGTTTCAACACCATATATTTT. It encodes CAISEGLITGTGSRRFNTIYF.

The sample holds one count of this clone. V and J are TRBV7-2 and TRBJ1-6; D ambiguous. The germline CDR1 and CDR2 sequences are SGHTA and FQGNSA. The CDR3 consists of 14 residues. With 3 bases removed from V and 9 bases from J, the gap between germline ends came to 12 bases. The CDR3 nucleotides are TGTGCCAGCAGCTTCGGGGAAGCTGGTTCACCCCTCCACTTT. The encoded protein is CASSFGEAGSPLHF. The full variable domain, completed using reference TRBV7-2 and TRBJ1-6, is GAGVSQSPSNKVTEKGKDVELRCDPISGHTALYWYRQSLGQGLEFLIYFQGNSAPDKSGLPSDRFSAERTGGSVSTLTIQRTQQEDSAVYLCASSFGEAGSPLHFGNGTRLTVT.

This clone was observed once. V usage is TRBV30 and J usage is TRBJ2-3; D is uncertain. Trimming removed 4 bases at V and 4 bases at J, with 6 bases between. The germline gives CDR1 GTSNPN, CDR2 SVGIG (reference sequence). This CDR3 comprises 11 residues. The CDR3 DNA reads as TGTGCCTGGACGCGTGCAGATACGCAGTATTTT. This sequence encodes CAWTRADTQYF. Full variable domain (missing parts from reference TRBV30 and TRBJ2-3): SQTIHQWPATLVQPVGSPLSLECTVEGTSNPNLYWYRQAAGRGLQLLFYSVGIGQISSEVPQNLSASRPQDRQFILSSKKLLLSDSGFYLCAWTRADTQYFGPGTRLTVL.

This rearrangement joins TRBV19 to TRBJ2-3; maybe TRBD1 (6 bases). The CDR3 is 13 residues long. Germline V CDR1 and CDR2: LNHDA, SQIVND (reference sequence). V lost 3 bases and J lost 5, with 9 bases in between. The CDR3 nucleotides are TGTGCCAGTAGTATCGGCAGGGGAGATACGCAGTATTTT. Its translation is CASSIGRGDTQYF.

V is TRBV6-5 and J is TRBJ2-7; D possibly corresponds to TRBD1 (5 bases). In germline, CDR1 is MNHEY, CDR2 SVGAGI. The CDR3 contains 12 residues. The V end was cut by 6 bases, the J end by 3 bases, with 9 bases between. The CDR3 coding sequence is TGTGCCAGCAGGGGCAGGGTCTACGAGCAGTACTTC. Its translation: CASRGRVYEQYF.

The chain recombines TRBV10-3 with TRBJ1-4; 7 nucleotides align to TRBD1. V lost 7 bases and J lost 4; bases outside the gene matches: 6. Germline V gives CDR1 ENHRY, CDR2 SYGVKD. The CDR3 consists of 14 residues. The CDR3 region has the DNA TGTGCCATCAAGGAAACAGGGGATAATGAAAAACTGTTTTTT. Translating it yields CAIKETGDNEKLFF.

The genes are TRBV27 and TRBJ2-1; the match to TRBD2 covers 8 bases. The CDR3 has 17 amino acids. The V gene's germline CDR1 is MNHEY and CDR2 SMNVEV (reference sequence). J was trimmed by 1 base and V by 4 bases; bases with no gene match: 9. CDR3 protein: CASSYVAGGASYNEQFF. CDR3 sequence (DNA): TGTGCCAGCAGTTATGTAGCCGGGGGGGCTTCCTACAATGAGCAGTTCTTC.

The J gene is TRBJ1-1, the V gene TRBV30; D gene unclear. V was pared by 0 bases and J by 1 base, with 9 bases between. The CDR3 is made up of 14 amino acids. Germline loops: CDR1 GTSNPN, CDR2 SVGIG (reference sequence). CDR3 coding DNA: TGTGCCTGGAGTGTACTTGGAGGGAACACTGAAGCTTTCTTT. Amino acid sequence: CAWSVLGGNTEAFF.

V usage is TRBV6-5 and J usage is TRBJ2-3; possibly TRBD2 for D (6 bases). The CDR3 has 15 residues. CDR1 and CDR2 from the germline V gene are MNHEY and SVGAGI. The V end was cut by 2 bases, the J end by 2 bases, with 11 bases between. DNA of the CDR3: TGTGCCAGCAGTTACAGGCTAGCGACCACAGATACGCAGTATTTT. Its protein is CASSYRLATTDTQYF.

The chain combines TRBV18 with TRBJ1-4, with 8 nucleotides matching TRBD1. The V gene end was trimmed by 6 bases and the J gene end by 8 bases; junction bases not matched to a gene: 11. The CDR3 contains 15 residues. Germline V gene lookup returns CDR1 KGHSH and CDR2 LQKENI. The CDR3 spells CASSPLSQGGEKLFF. The CDR3 region has the DNA TGTGCCAGCTCGCCTCTATCACAGGGGGGAGAAAAACTGTTTTTT. The whole variable domain, remainder taken from reference TRBV18 and TRBJ1-4, is NAGVMQNPRHLVRRRGQEARLRCSPMKGHSHVYWYRQLPEEGLKFMVYLQKENIIDESGMPKERFSAEFPKEGPSILRIQQVVRGDSAAYFCASSPLSQGGEKLFFGSGTQLSVL.

This CDR3 reads CASSQEPTGELFF. CDR3 bases: TGTGCCAGCAGCCAAGAGCCGACCGGGGAGCTGTTTTTT. The chain combines TRBV4-2 with TRBJ2-2, with D uncertain. CDR3 length: 13 residues. Germline CDR1 is LGHNA and CDR2 is YNFKEQ. The germline V and J ends were trimmed by 0 bases and 5 bases, with 4 bases remaining between them.

The DNA of the CDR3 is TGTGCCAGCTTCTCCGGGACGGCGAACACCGGGGAGCTGTTTTTT. Its translation: CASFSGTANTGELFF. J is TRBJ2-2 and V is TRBV6-5, with D possibly called TRBD1 or TRBD2 (5 bases each). Trimming removed 8 bases at V and 0 bases at J, with 13 bases between. The germline gives CDR1 MNHEY, CDR2 SVGAGI. The CDR3 runs 15 residues.

This chain joins TRBV27 and TRBJ1-1; 8 bases match TRBD1. The CDR3 is made up of 14 amino acids. Trimming cost V 6 bases and J 1 base; bases outside gene matches: 4. Germline assignment: CDR1 MNHEY and CDR2 SMNVEV (reference sequence). The CDR3 DNA follows: TGTGCCAGCAGCCCAGGGGGCCGGAACACTGAAGCTTTCTTT. Residues: CASSPGGRNTEAFF.

V is TRBV21-1 and J is TRBJ1-5; whether TRBD1, the table's D call, matches the DNA was not checked. TRBV21-1 has pseudogene status. The CDR3 is 16 residues long. The CDR3 spells CASSKVGRGWHQPQHF. For the CDR3, the DNA is TGTGCCAGCAGCAAAGTGGGAAGGGGTTGGCATCAGCCCCAGCATTTT.

This clone was found once. The chain carries TRBV5-4 and TRBJ1-4; 9 bases fit TRBD1. The germline gives CDR1 SGHNT, CDR2 YYREEE (reference sequence). The CDR3 has 14 amino acids. V shed 5 bases, J shed 7 bases, and the junction held 6 bases outside the gene matches. Written as DNA, the CDR3 is TGTGCCAGCAGTTTTGACAGGGGGGTTGAAAAACTGTTTTTT. The encoded protein is CASSFDRGVEKLFF.